The 4 T cell receptor beta chains presented below share a single source sample, sequenced in a study of blood T cell repertoires in COVID-19. Measured with immunoSEQ multiplex PCR; TCRdb has only the in-frame clones, and not every one. The data show approximately 250,000 clones, about nine tenths seen once. The sequencing input was peripheral blood. Receptors were obtained from a man aged 35-49 years with active or convalescent COVID-19.

This clone was observed a handful of times. V gene TRBV7-6 combines with J gene TRBJ2-7; TRBD2 might be the D (7 bases). The germline V gene encodes CDR1 SGHVS and CDR2 FNYEAQ. V lost 5 bases and J lost 3, with 23 bases in between. The CDR3 contains 17 residues. The CDR3 coding sequence is TGTGCCAGCAGCAAGAACCCCCCGGGGGGCGACTTCTACGAGCAGTACTTC. Its protein is CASSKNPPGGDFYEQYF.

This chain uses TRBV6-5 with TRBJ1-5; D is unresolved. The ends were cut back, 6 bases at V and 4 bases at J, with 10 bases in the middle. The CDR3 consists of 13 residues. Germline values: CDR1 MNHEY, CDR2 SVGAGI. The CDR3 spells CASRKRENQPQHF. CDR3 nucleotide sequence: TGTGCCAGCAGAAAACGGGAAAATCAGCCCCAGCATTTT.

This chain connects TRBV6-6 to TRBJ1-5, with D perhaps matching TRBD1 (5 bases). The CDR3 loop spans 13 amino acids. Germline CDR1 MNHNY, CDR2 SVGAGI (reference sequence). V gave up 0 bases and J gave up 15 bases, with 15 bases separating them. CDR3 sequence: CASSYSMGQEPHF. CDR3 DNA sequence: TGTGCCAGCAGTTACTCGATGGGGCAGGAACCGCATTTT.

V and J are TRBV30 and TRBJ1-1; no clear D gene. V lost 3 bases, J lost 2 bases, and 10 bases lay in between. The CDR3 contains 13 residues. From germline, CDR1 is GTSNPN and CDR2 SVGIG (reference sequence). CDR3 nucleotide sequence: TGTGCCTGGAGAAATAAGCGAAACACTGAAGCTTTCTTT. Its translation: CAWRNKRNTEAFF.